This record concerns one T cell receptor beta chain sequence. Its antigen is as yet unknown. The CDR3 length is 13 residues. Germline CDR1 and CDR2: LNHDA and SQIVND (reference sequence). Between the trimmed V and J ends, which lost 5 bases and 3 bases, there was a span of 9 bases. Here immunoSEQ multiplex PCR was the method, and the copy in TCRdb shows in-frame clones only, minus some. The sample yields millions of clones, just over 90% seen once. This record comes from a study of shared clonotypes between healthy human individuals. Across the study: CD4 naive cells filled three plates per donor, CD4 memory three, CD8 naive two and CD8 memory one. Overall study findings and caveats: In several donors, approximately 5% of naive CD4 clonotypes appeared in common. Larger estimated richness was generally seen in naive subsets than in memory subsets.

Naive CD4+ cells were CD45RA-selected; the remaining cells were memory. The rearrangement joins TRBV19 to TRBJ2-3; the D gene is possibly TRBD2 (5 bases). Sequencing was done on a sample of naive CD4+ T cells sorted from blood. As for subset: CD45RA+ positively selected. The clonotype originates from a man aged 18-30 years in good health. As DNA, the CDR3 is TGTGCCAGTAGTCCCGGAGGAACAGATACGCAGTATTTT. Translated: CASSPGGTDTQYF.